This T cell receptor beta chain comes out of a study of T cells after posttransplantation cyclophosphamide. Study-wide findings and caveats: TRB clonality was highly associated with recipient CMV seropositivity and reactivation.

TCRdb's copy holds only in-frame clones and misses some; the assay was immunoSEQ multiplex PCR. Found here are some 54,000 clones, 90% to 95% of them singletons; the top ten hold about 3.1%. Worth noting for this clone: What it recognizes is unknown.

Germline CDR1 reads LGHNA; CDR2 reads YNFKEQ. The germline V and J ends were trimmed by 0 bases and 4 bases, with 9 bases remaining between them. The CDR3 has 15 residues. The chain employs TRBV4-2 and TRBJ2-2; no clear D gene. The TCR comes from a woman in her twenties or thirties in good health and a related stem cell transplant donor. The specimen sequenced was PBMCs. DNA for the CDR3: TGTGCCAGCAGCCAAGATCCACTGCCCACCGGGGAGCTGTTTTTT. Translating gives CASSQDPLPTGELFF.